The rows below give T cell receptor beta chains drawn from one sample of a study of T cell changes during pregnancy in multiple sclerosis. Sequencing used immunoSEQ multiplex PCR; TCRdb keeps in-frame clones, though not all of them. The sample shows under 75,000 clones, around nine tenths of them seen only once. The source material was peripheral blood, sampled in the third trimester of pregnancy. Receptors were obtained from a female donor in good health, enrolled as a control in a pregnancy study. CDR3s include the opening cysteine and the closing phenylalanine or tryptophan. The order of the fields is J gene, V gene, D gene, clone size, CDR3 DNA, CDR3 protein. The D gene is left open where the match is weak. Clone size is not always given. Where it is, it says once, few, many or a class for expanded clones.

J gene: TRBJ2-7; V gene: TRBV2; D gene: TRBD1; clone size: .; CDR3 DNA: TGTGCCAGCAGGGGGGGCAGGGGGCTTACCGAGCAGTACTTC; CDR3 protein: CASRGGRGLTEQYF
J gene: TRBJ2-3; V gene: TRBV5-1; D gene: TRBD1; clone size: once; CDR3 DNA: TGCGCCAGCGGCCCGGGACAGGGGGCGTGGGATACGCAGTATTTT; CDR3 protein: CASGPGQGAWDTQYF
J gene: TRBJ2-1; V gene: TRBV7-2; D gene: .; clone size: .; CDR3 DNA: TGTGCCAGCAGCCCAAACTCCTACAATGAGCAGTTCTTC; CDR3 protein: CASSPNSYNEQFF
J gene: TRBJ2-7; V gene: TRBV6-5; D gene: .; clone size: few; CDR3 DNA: TGTGCCAGCAGTGGTTGGACAGAGGATGTCTACGAGCAGTACTTC; CDR3 protein: CASSGWTEDVYEQYF
J gene: TRBJ1-2; V gene: TRBV7-2; D gene: TRBD1; clone size: .; CDR3 DNA: TGTGCCAGCAGCTTATGGTCTCCGGGACAGGGAGGATATGGCTACACCTTC; CDR3 protein: CASSLWSPGQGGYGYTF
J gene: TRBJ1-2; V gene: TRBV4-2; D gene: TRBD1; clone size: .; CDR3 DNA: TGTGCCAGCAGCCAAGAAGCCCGGGACAGTCGTCTCAACGGCTACACCTTC; CDR3 protein: CASSQEARDSRLNGYTF
J gene: TRBJ1-5; V gene: TRBV5-6; D gene: TRBD1; clone size: .; CDR3 DNA: TGTGCCAGCAGCTCACTCCGACAGGGGGAAGGCAATCAGCCCCAGCATTTT; CDR3 protein: CASSSLRQGEGNQPQHF
J gene: TRBJ2-5; V gene: TRBV4-1; D gene: TRBD2; clone size: .; CDR3 DNA: TGCGCCAGCAGCCAAGTAACTAGCGGGGGGTTATTTGAGACCCAGTACTTC; CDR3 protein: CASSQVTSGGLFETQYF
J gene: TRBJ2-7; V gene: TRBV6-1; D gene: TRBD1; clone size: .; CDR3 DNA: TGTGCCAGCACGGTGACAGGGAACTACGAGCAGTACTTC; CDR3 protein: CASTVTGNYEQYF
J gene: TRBJ1-2; V gene: TRBV29-1; D gene: TRBD1; clone size: .; CDR3 DNA: TGCAGCGTTAGGGGGCGGGACAACTATGGCTACACCTTC; CDR3 protein: CSVRGRDNYGYTF
J gene: TRBJ1-1; V gene: TRBV18; D gene: TRBD1; clone size: few; CDR3 DNA: TGTGCCAGCTCATCAGGGACAGACGAAGCTTTCTTT; CDR3 protein: CASSSGTDEAFF
J gene: TRBJ2-2; V gene: TRBV2; D gene: .; clone size: .; CDR3 DNA: TGTGCCAGCAGCGTACAGGGACGGGAACTGTTTTTT; CDR3 protein: CASSVQGRELFF
J gene: TRBJ1-2; V gene: TRBV10-3; D gene: TRBD1; clone size: .; CDR3 DNA: TGTGCCATCAGTGCCGACAGGGGCGGCTACACCTTC; CDR3 protein: CAISADRGGYTF
J gene: TRBJ1-2; V gene: TRBV29-1; D gene: TRBD1; clone size: .; CDR3 DNA: TGCAGCGTTGACTTATATGGGACAGGTGATGGCTACACCTTC; CDR3 protein: CSVDLYGTGDGYTF
J gene: TRBJ2-7; V gene: TRBV4-2; D gene: TRBD2; clone size: .; CDR3 DNA: TGTGCCAGCAGCCAAGGGGAGGGGAGCTCCTACGAGCAGTACTTC; CDR3 protein: CASSQGEGSSYEQYF
J gene: TRBJ1-2; V gene: TRBV19; D gene: .; clone size: .; CDR3 DNA: TGTGCCAGTAGTATAGGGCGCAGCGAAGACTATGGCTACACCTTC; CDR3 protein: CASSIGRSEDYGYTF
J gene: TRBJ2-2; V gene: TRBV6-1; D gene: TRBD2; clone size: .; CDR3 DNA: TGTGCCAGCAGTGAACTAGCGGGTTACACCGGGGAGCTGTTTTTT; CDR3 protein: CASSELAGYTGELFF
J gene: TRBJ2-3; V gene: TRBV6-1; D gene: TRBD2; clone size: once; CDR3 DNA: TGTGCCAGCAGTGGACTAGCGGGGGGTTCAGATACGCAGTATTTT; CDR3 protein: CASSGLAGGSDTQYF
J gene: TRBJ1-2; V gene: TRBV19; D gene: TRBD1; clone size: once; CDR3 DNA: TGTGCCAGTACCGCGGGACAGGGTAGTGGTGGCTACACCTTC; CDR3 protein: CASTAGQGSGGYTF
J gene: TRBJ1-5; V gene: TRBV28; D gene: .; clone size: .; CDR3 DNA: TGTGCCAGCAGTTTCTCAGGAGGAGATCAGCCCCAGCATTTT; CDR3 protein: CASSFSGGDQPQHF
J gene: TRBJ1-4; V gene: TRBV28; D gene: .; clone size: .; CDR3 DNA: TGTGCCAGCAGTGGTTCTCCGGGATTCAATGAAAAACTGTTTTTT; CDR3 protein: CASSGSPGFNEKLFF
J gene: TRBJ2-6; V gene: TRBV4-1; D gene: .; clone size: few; CDR3 DNA: TGCGCCAGCAGCCAAGAACTTTATACCTCCTCTGGGGCCAACGTCCTGACTTTC; CDR3 protein: CASSQELYTSSGANVLTF
J gene: TRBJ2-5; V gene: TRBV29-1; D gene: TRBD1; clone size: .; CDR3 DNA: TGCAGCCACGCAACAGGGGAAGAGACCCAGTACTTC; CDR3 protein: CSHATGEETQYF
J gene: TRBJ1-5; V gene: TRBV11-2; D gene: .; clone size: .; CDR3 DNA: TGTGCCAGCAGCTTAGGGTCGACAGTAAATCAGCCCCAGCATTTT; CDR3 protein: CASSLGSTVNQPQHF
J gene: TRBJ2-4; V gene: TRBV10-3; D gene: TRBD2; clone size: .; CDR3 DNA: TGTGCCATCAGTGAAAGGCCGATAGCGGGAGGGGTAATAGCCAAAAACATTCAGTACTTC; CDR3 protein: CAISERPIAGGVIAKNIQYF
J gene: TRBJ2-3; V gene: TRBV15; D gene: TRBD1; clone size: .; CDR3 DNA: TGTGCCACCAGCAGGGGACAGGGGGTGGCCACAGATACGCAGTATTTT; CDR3 protein: CATSRGQGVATDTQYF
J gene: TRBJ2-1; V gene: TRBV2; D gene: TRBD2; clone size: .; CDR3 DNA: TGTGCCAGCAGGATGGGGGAGGGCCTAGCAAGCAATGAGCAGTTCTTC; CDR3 protein: CASRMGEGLASNEQFF
J gene: TRBJ1-1; V gene: TRBV4-3; D gene: .; clone size: .; CDR3 DNA: TGCGCCAGCAGCCAAGCACTCACAGGAACCCCACGGGACACTGAAGCTTTCTTT; CDR3 protein: CASSQALTGTPRDTEAFF
J gene: TRBJ2-7; V gene: TRBV2; D gene: TRBD2; clone size: .; CDR3 DNA: TGTGCCAGCAGTAGAGCGGGAGTAGACGAGCAGTACTTC; CDR3 protein: CASSRAGVDEQYF
J gene: TRBJ1-2; V gene: TRBV4-3; D gene: .; clone size: .; CDR3 DNA: TGCGCCAGCAGCCAAGTAGAAAGTTCACTAGCACCCTATGGCTACACCTTC; CDR3 protein: CASSQVESSLAPYGYTF
J gene: TRBJ1-2; V gene: TRBV4-1; D gene: .; clone size: once; CDR3 DNA: TGCGCCAGCAGCCAAGATCTCCGGGGATACTATGGCTACACCTTC; CDR3 protein: CASSQDLRGYYGYTF
J gene: TRBJ1-1; V gene: TRBV18; D gene: .; clone size: .; CDR3 DNA: TGTGCCAGCTCAGCACTAGAGGACACTGAAGCTTTCTTT; CDR3 protein: CASSALEDTEAFF
J gene: TRBJ2-6; V gene: TRBV5-4; D gene: .; clone size: .; CDR3 DNA: TGTGCCAGCAGCTTGACCAGCTCTGGGGCCAACGTCCTGACTTTC; CDR3 protein: CASSLTSSGANVLTF
J gene: TRBJ2-3; V gene: TRBV27; D gene: TRBD2; clone size: .; CDR3 DNA: TGTGCCAGCAGTTTCCGGACTAGCGGGAGGGCCGTGGCCACGTCGAGGAACGGCACAGATACGCAGTATTTT; CDR3 protein: CASSFRTSGRAVATSRNGTDTQYF
J gene: TRBJ2-6; V gene: TRBV7-2; D gene: TRBD1; clone size: .; CDR3 DNA: TGTGCCAGCAGCTTATATTGGACAGGGAGCTCTGGGGCCAACGTCCTGACTTTC; CDR3 protein: CASSLYWTGSSGANVLTF